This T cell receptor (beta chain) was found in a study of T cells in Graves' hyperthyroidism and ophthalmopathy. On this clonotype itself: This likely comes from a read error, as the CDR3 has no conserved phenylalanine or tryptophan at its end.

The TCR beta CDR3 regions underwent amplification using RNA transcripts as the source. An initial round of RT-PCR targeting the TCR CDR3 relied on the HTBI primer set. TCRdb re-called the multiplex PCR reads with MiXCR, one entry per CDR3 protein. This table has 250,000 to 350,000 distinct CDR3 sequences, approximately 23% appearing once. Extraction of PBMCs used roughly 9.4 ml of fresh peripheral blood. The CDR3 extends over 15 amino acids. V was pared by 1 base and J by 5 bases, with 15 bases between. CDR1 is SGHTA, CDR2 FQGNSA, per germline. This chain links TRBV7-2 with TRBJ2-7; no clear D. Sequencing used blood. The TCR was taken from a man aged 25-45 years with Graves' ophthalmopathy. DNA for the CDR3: TGTGCCAGCAGCTTAGAAGGATTCGGGTACCACGAGCAGTACTCC. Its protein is CASSLEGFGYHEQYS.